Listed below are T cell receptor beta chains from one sample, sequenced in a study of blood T cell repertoires in COVID-19. The data were produced by immunoSEQ multiplex PCR, yet TCRdb's version contains in-frame clones alone and is incomplete. The sample shows tens of thousands of clones, more than 65% of them seen only once. Sequenced sample: peripheral blood. The source is a man between 65 and 80 years old with COVID-19, enrolled during active disease. Each CDR3 is given with its conserved first and last residue. The D gene is left open where the match is weak. Where a row states a size, it is once, few, many or the class of an expanded clone; other rows omit it.

>.|TRBJ1-2|.|TRBV28
CASRSADSYGYTF
TGTGCCAGCAGGAGTGCGGACAGCTATGGCTACACCTTC
>TRBD1|TRBJ2-7|.|TRBV4-1
CASSQARGQYEQYF
TGCGCCAGCAGCCAAGCCAGGGGGCAATACGAGCAGTACTTC
>.|TRBJ2-7|.|TRBV25-1
CASSALGLTYEQYF
TGTGCCAGCAGCGCTCTAGGATTAACCTACGAGCAGTACTTC
>.|TRBJ2-6|.|TRBV21-1
CASSLRGQTGANVLTF
TGTGCCAGCAGCTTAAGGGGTCAAACTGGGGCCAACGTCCTGACTTTC
>.|TRBJ1-1|.|TRBV18
CASSPGVPEAFF
TGTGCCAGCTCACCGGGCGTACCTGAAGCTTTCTTT
>.|TRBJ2-1|.|TRBV7-3
CASSLGAGLVEFF
TGTGCCAGCAGCTTAGGGGCGGGGCTAGTCGAGTTCTTC
>TRBD2|TRBJ2-3|.|TRBV9
CASSANLAGGADTQYF
TGTGCCAGCAGCGCCAACCTAGCGGGAGGGGCGGATACGCAGTATTTT
>TRBD2|TRBJ2-7|.|TRBV4-3
CASSQVMTSRSYEQYF
TGCGCCAGCAGCCAAGTCATGACTAGCAGATCCTACGAGCAGTACTTC
>TRBD1|TRBJ1-5|.|TRBV10-1
CASSYRGPGQGPNQPQHF
TGCGCCAGCAGCTACCGTGGGCCGGGACAGGGCCCGAATCAGCCCCAGCATTTT
>.|TRBJ1-1|.|TRBV19
CASSIFLGRTNTEAFF
TGTGCCAGTAGTATTTTCTTGGGGCGGACGAACACTGAAGCTTTCTTT
>TRBD1|TRBJ1-5|.|TRBV19
CASRGGQGQPQHF
TGTGCCAGTAGGGGGGGACAGGGGCAGCCCCAGCATTTT
>TRBD1|TRBJ2-5|.|TRBV9
CASSVGWGQGSETQYF
TGTGCCAGCAGCGTAGGCTGGGGACAGGGTAGCGAGACCCAGTACTTC
>.|TRBJ1-1|.|TRBV7-2
CANSDPITEAFF
TGTGCCAACTCCGATCCAATCACTGAAGCTTTCTTT
>.|TRBJ2-1|.|TRBV29-1
CSVVLRYNEQFF
TGCAGCGTTGTCCTCAGATACAATGAGCAGTTCTTC
>TRBD1|TRBJ1-2|.|TRBV28
CASRPPTGNYGYTF
TGTGCCAGCAGACCCCCGACAGGGAACTATGGCTACACCTTC
>.|TRBJ1-3|.|TRBV7-2
CASSLGNSFSGNTIYF
TGTGCCAGCAGCTTAGGCAACTCCTTCTCTGGAAACACCATATATTTT
>TRBD1|TRBJ1-4|once|TRBV19
CASSMGTAIGEKLFF
TGTGCCAGTAGTATGGGGACAGCAATAGGTGAAAAACTGTTTTTT
>TRBD1|TRBJ2-2|few|TRBV7-9
CASSSRDRGRGELFF
TGTGCCAGCAGCTCCCGGGACAGGGGGCGCGGGGAGCTGTTTTTT
>.|TRBJ2-7|.|TRBV6-1
CASSEWGLYEQYF
TGTGCCAGCAGTGAATGGGGACTTTACGAGCAGTACTTC
>TRBD2|TRBJ2-3|few|TRBV5-6
CASSGTSGSLTDTQYF
TGTGCCAGCAGCGGGACTAGCGGGAGTCTGACAGATACGCAGTATTTT
>TRBD1|TRBJ1-1|.|TRBV10-3
CAISGQGVNTEAFF
TGTGCCATCAGTGGACAGGGGGTGAACACTGAAGCTTTCTTT
>TRBD1|TRBJ1-5|.|TRBV4-1
CASSPQYGQGAQPQHF
TGCGCCAGCAGCCCACAATACGGACAGGGGGCTCAGCCCCAGCATTTT
>TRBD1|TRBJ1-5|.|TRBV7-2
CASSLGTGSYSNQPQHF
TGTGCCAGCAGCCTGGGGACAGGTAGCTATAGCAATCAGCCCCAGCATTTT
>TRBD1|TRBJ1-4|once|TRBV27
CASSRTGNEKLFF
TGTGCCAGCAGCCGGACAGGGAATGAAAAACTGTTTTTT